This TCR beta chain was captured by sequencing in a study of blood T cell repertoires in COVID-19. Study background: Acute and convalescent COVID-19 samples came from the United States, Italy and Spain.

The table came from immunoSEQ multiplex PCR; TCRdb's copy has only in-frame clones and leaves some out. The sample records 95,000 to 100,000 clones, roughly 84% being singletons. Germline loops: CDR1 LNHDA, CDR2 SQIVND (reference sequence). The V and J ends lost 10 bases and 3 bases, in that order; junction bases with no gene match: 12. The CDR3 has 16 residues. Sequencing used peripheral blood. This clonotype was sampled from an older woman with acute or convalescent COVID-19. The chain combines TRBV19 with TRBJ2-1, with 10 bases identical to TRBD2. The CDR3 sequence is CATRSSGGAIYNEQFF. For the CDR3, the DNA is TGTGCCACCAGGTCCAGCGGGGGGGCCATCTACAATGAGCAGTTCTTC.